The source of this TCR beta chain is a study of T cell clones after liver transplantation. On the study more broadly: Three of the eight recipients were HCV-positive; the rest had non-autoimmune, non-viral transplant indications.

Clones were read by immunoSEQ multiplex PCR, and TCRdb kept only the in-frame ones, dropping some. The sample shows around 71,000 clones, roughly 80% of them seen only once. The receptor was isolated from a human patient who received a liver transplant. Some T cells here may be from the graft donor. The sample here was CD4+ T cells from blood, taken 12 months after liver transplant.

Here the CDR3 DNA reads TGTGCCAGCAGCCCAAGAGGGACTAGCGGGAGCAATGAGCAGTTCTTC. It yields the protein CASSPRGTSGSNEQFF. The V and J genes are TRBV7-2 and TRBJ2-1, with TRBD2 matching 14 bases. The germline V gene encodes CDR1 SGHTA and CDR2 FQGNSA. The CDR3 extends over 16 amino acids. The J segment lost 6 bases and the V segment lost 5 bases, leaving 6 bases of the junction unmatched.